Presented here are 30 T cell receptor beta chains from one specimen sequenced in a study of early T cells in non-severe SARS-CoV-2 infection. TCRdb used MiXCR to reprocess the 5' RACE reads, holding one entry per CDR3 protein. The table includes 60,000 to 75,000 distinct CDR3 sequences, roughly 12% detected once. Material: whole blood, obtained at baseline. The receptors shown here come from an adult who was a healthcare worker with PCR-confirmed SARS-CoV-2 infection or an uninfected control (not recorded which).

The chain links TRBV28 to TRBJ2-3, with a tentative D call TRBD1 (6 bases). The CDR3 runs 18 residues. CDR1 and CDR2 (germline): MDHEN, SYDVKM. Between the trimmed V and J ends, which lost 3 bases and 2 bases, there was a span of 21 bases. CDR3 in DNA: TGTGCCAGCAGTTTCCACTGGGACACCTCTAAACTCACAGATACGCAGTATTTT. Translation gives CASSFHWDTSKLTDTQYF.

Only a few counts were recorded for this clonotype. The CDR3 region has the DNA TGTGCCAGCAGGAGAGGGATGAATGAGCAGTTCTTC. Its translation is CASRRGMNEQFF. V is TRBV12-3 or TRBV12-4 and J is TRBJ2-1, with a possible D match to TRBD2 (5 bases). V was shortened by 6 bases and J by 7 bases, with 10 bases between the two germline ends. The CDR3 runs to 12 residues.

The chain links TRBV27 to TRBJ2-3, with D possibly matching TRBD2 (6 bases). The ends were cut back, 5 bases at V and 0 bases at J, with 12 bases in the middle. CDR3 length equals 15 residues. Germline V gene lookup returns CDR1 MNHEY and CDR2 SMNVEV (reference sequence). CDR3 DNA: TGTGCCAGCAGTCTGGGGGGACCAAGCACAGATACGCAGTATTTT. Amino acid sequence: CASSLGGPSTDTQYF.

The chain carries TRBV28 and TRBJ2-3; D tentatively reads TRBD1 or TRBD2 (5 bases each). CDR3 length equals 18 residues. Germline CDR1 and CDR2: MDHEN and SYDVKM. Trimming stripped 5 bases from V and 4 bases from J, with 25 bases between. CDR3 loop: CASSKIVLGTSPSDTQYF. CDR3 in DNA: TGTGCCAGCAGTAAAATCGTCTTGGGGACCTCACCATCAGATACGCAGTATTTT.

Only a few counts were recorded for this clonotype. The J gene is TRBJ1-1, the V gene TRBV6-2 or TRBV6-3; unclear D gene. This CDR3 has 12 residues. The germline gives CDR1 MNHEY, CDR2 SVGEGT. Trimming pared 9 bases from V and 1 base from J, leaving 9 bases between. This CDR3 is CASRESNTEAFF. Written as DNA, the CDR3 is TGTGCCAGTAGGGAGTCGAACACTGAAGCTTTCTTT.

This clonotype showed up many times. This rearrangement joins TRBV29-1 to TRBJ1-1; tentatively, D is TRBD1 (6 bases). Deletions cut 1 base from V and 7 bases from J, with 13 bases between. The CDR3 totals 13 residues. In germline, CDR1 is SQVTM, CDR2 ANQGSEA. The CDR3 DNA sequence: TGCAGCGTTGAAGCATTAGGACAGCATGAAGCTTTCTTT. Translated, it gives CSVEALGQHEAFF.

The chain recombines TRBV29-1 with TRBJ1-1, with D perhaps matching TRBD1 (5 bases). The length of the CDR3 is 12 residues. Germline V CDR1 and CDR2: SQVTM, ANQGSEA. With 2 bases removed from V and 9 bases from J, the gap between germline ends came to 13 bases. Written as DNA, the CDR3 is TGCAGCGTTGAAACCCGCAGGGAAAAAGCTTTCTTT. It codes for CSVETRREKAFF. The full variable domain, with the rest looked up from reference TRBV29-1 and TRBJ1-1, is SAVISQKPSRDICQRGTSLTIQCQVDSQVTMMFWYRQQPGQSLTLIATANQGSEATYESGFVIDKFPISRPNLTFSTLTVSNMSPEDSSIYLCSVETRREKAFFGQGTRLTVV.

The CDR3 region is CASSLQGNKGYGYTF. The CDR3 nucleotides read TGTGCCAGCAGTTTACAGGGGAATAAAGGATATGGCTACACCTTC. The chain uses TRBV27 and TRBJ1-2; TRBD1 is a possible D gene (6 bases). The CDR3 has 15 amino acids. V lost 2 bases, J lost 5 bases, and 15 bases lay in between. The germline V gene encodes CDR1 MNHEY and CDR2 SMNVEV (reference sequence).

This chain connects TRBV20-1 to TRBJ2-7; a possible D gene is TRBD1 (6 bases). The germline CDR1 and CDR2 sequences are DFQATT and SNEGSKA (reference sequence). V was trimmed by 4 bases and J by 3 bases, leaving 13 bases between them. The CDR3 extends over 13 amino acids. CDR3 nucleotide sequence: TGCAGTGCTACCCAGGGGACCCACTACGAGCAGTACTTC. It yields the protein CSATQGTHYEQYF.

The chain is built from TRBV4-3 and TRBJ2-3; 7 bases map to TRBD2. V dropped 3 bases and J dropped 4; count of bases not matched to a gene: 7. CDR1 LGHNA and CDR2 YSLEER come from the germline V gene. This CDR3 contains 15 residues. The CDR3 is CASSQNAGVSDTQYF. CDR3 sequence (DNA): TGCGCCAGCAGCCAGAATGCGGGAGTATCAGATACGCAGTATTTT.

This clonotype has a handful of counts. The chain recombines TRBV3-1 with TRBJ1-5; 9 bases match TRBD1. Germline values: CDR1 LGHDT, CDR2 YNNKEL (reference sequence). V lost 1 base to trimming and J lost 2 bases; unmatched junction nucleotides: 0. The CDR3 is 15 residues long. The CDR3 DNA reads TGTGCCAGCAGCCAAGGGACAGGGGGCAATCAGCCCCAGCATTTT. Encoded protein: CASSQGTGGNQPQHF.

This sequence joins TRBV7-2 and TRBJ2-5, with 15 bases aligning to TRBD2. The CDR3 covers 18 residues. The junction had 11 bases not matched to a gene; V was cut back by 3 bases and J by 6 bases. Germline V gives CDR1 SGHTA, CDR2 FQGNSA. This CDR3 is CASSLEKGLAGGEKTQYF. In DNA form, the CDR3 reads TGTGCCAGCAGCTTGGAGAAGGGACTAGCGGGAGGCGAAAAGACCCAGTACTTC.

The chain employs TRBV5-1 and TRBJ1-1; D not certain. This CDR3 is built from 14 residues. V was pared by 4 bases and J by 0 bases, with 10 bases between. In germline, CDR1 is SGHRS, CDR2 YFSETQ. CDR3 protein: CASSPGIMNTEAFF. In DNA form, the CDR3 reads TGCGCCAGCAGCCCTGGGATAATGAACACTGAAGCTTTCTTT.

This clonotype came up a few times. This chain uses TRBV4-3 with TRBJ2-7; weak D call: TRBD2 (6 bases). Trimming took 4 bases from V and 2 from J, leaving 15 bases between them. CDR1 and CDR2 (germline): LGHNA, YSLEER. CDR3 length: 15 amino acids. As DNA, the CDR3 is TGCGCCAGCAGCCTCGGTAGCGGAGGGACCTACGAGCAGTACTTC. Its translation is CASSLGSGGTYEQYF.

This clonotype was counted only a few times. V usage is TRBV24-1 and J usage is TRBJ1-1; no clear D gene. V shed 4 bases and J shed 11 bases, with 10 bases lying between them. The CDR3 has 11 amino acids. Germline loops: CDR1 KGHDR, CDR2 SFDVKD. The CDR3 sequence: CATSDSLSAFF. The CDR3 DNA reads TGTGCCACCAGTGACTCCCTCTCGGCTTTCTTT.

This clonotype was recorded a few times. V gene TRBV11-2 combines with J gene TRBJ2-7; TRBD2 matches at 11 bases. Trimming took 2 bases from V and 1 from J; bases not matched to a gene: 7. CDR3 length equals 17 residues. Germline V gene sequence: CDR1 SGHAT, CDR2 FQNNGV. CDR3 amino acids: CASSLPGTSGISYEQYF. The CDR3 DNA follows: TGTGCCAGCAGCTTACCTGGGACTAGCGGCATTTCCTACGAGCAGTACTTC.

This clonotype appeared many times. The genes are TRBV6-6 and TRBJ2-1, with TRBD1 matching over 7 bases. Per the germline V gene, CDR1 is MNHNY and CDR2 is SVGAGI (reference sequence). J gave up 6 bases and V 6 bases, and 5 bases lay outside the gene matches. This CDR3 is 13 amino acids long. For the CDR3, the DNA is TGTGCCAGCAGCCCCGGGACAGTCAATGAGCAGTTCTTC. Its translation: CASSPGTVNEQFF.

This clonotype has just a few counts. The chain uses TRBV7-9 and TRBJ2-3; 10 bases align to TRBD2. CDR1 and CDR2 (germline): SEHNR, FQNEAQ (reference sequence). The V and J ends lost 5 bases and 0 bases, in that order; junction bases with no gene match: 5. The length of the CDR3 is 16 residues. The CDR3 region is CASSKLAGTSTDTQYF. The DNA of the CDR3 is TGTGCCAGCAGCAAACTAGCGGGGACCAGCACAGATACGCAGTATTTT. Complete variable domain (other parts from reference TRBV7-9 and TRBJ2-3): DTGVSQNPRHKITKRGQNVTFRCDPISEHNRLYWYRQTLGQGPEFLTYFQNEAQLEKSRLLSDRFSAERPKGSFSTLEIQRTEQGDSAMYLCASSKLAGTSTDTQYFGPGTRLTVL.

The table lists this clonotype with a few counts. The rearrangement uses TRBV19 and TRBJ2-7; possible D gene TRBD1, 5 bases. The CDR3 contains 15 residues. CDR1 LNHDA and CDR2 SQIVND come from the germline V gene (reference sequence). Deletions cut 4 bases from V and 6 bases from J, with 19 bases between. CDR3 bases: TGTGCCAGTAGTAGCTCCCTATCAGGGATCTCCGAGCAGTACTTC. Translation: CASSSSLSGISEQYF.

The J gene is TRBJ2-6, the V gene TRBV5-1, with 10 bases lining up with TRBD1. V dropped 3 bases and J dropped 2; count of bases not matched to a gene: 5. The CDR3 totals 17 residues. Germline V CDR1 and CDR2: SGHRS, YFSETQ. Written as DNA, the CDR3 is TGCGCCAGCAGCTCACTGACAGGGGGCACTGGGGCCAACGTCCTGACTTTC. Translation gives CASSSLTGGTGANVLTF. Together with reference TRBV5-1 and TRBJ2-6, the CDR3 gives the full variable domain: KAGVTQTPRYLIKTRGQQVTLSCSPISGHRSVSWYQQTPGQGLQFLFEYFSETQRNKGNFPGRFSGRQFSNSRSEMNVSTLELGDSALYLCASSSLTGGTGANVLTFGAGSRLTVL.

The sample holds a few counts of this clonotype. The chain is built from TRBV7-9 and TRBJ2-7, with TRBD1 matching 9 bases. The V gene end was trimmed by 5 bases and the J gene end by 2 bases; junction bases not matched to a gene: 10. The CDR3 runs to 16 residues. Germline lookup yields CDR1 SEHNR and CDR2 FQNEAQ (reference sequence). CDR3 coding DNA: TGTGCCAGCAGCCCAAAATCCGGGACAGGGCCCTACGAGCAGTACTTC. Translating gives CASSPKSGTGPYEQYF.

This clonotype was recorded many times. One end of the junction does not line up with germline, which may come from a read error. The chain carries TRBV7-7 and TRBJ2-2; the D call may be TRBD1 or TRBD2 (5 bases each). Germline CDR1 and CDR2: SSHAT and FNYEAQ (reference sequence). This CDR3 is built from 17 residues. In DNA, the CDR3 is TGTGCTAGCAGCTTACCCCCCGGGACGTTTACCACCGGGGAGCTGTTTTTT. Translated, it gives CASSLPPGTFTTGELFF.

The V and J genes are TRBV7-9 and TRBJ2-3, with 9 bases fitting TRBD2. The CDR3 length is 15 residues. Trimming cost V 5 bases and J 2 bases; bases outside gene matches: 5. Germline V lookup: CDR1 SEHNR, CDR2 FQNEAQ (reference sequence). This chain's CDR3 is CASSPQREATDTQYF. Here the CDR3 DNA reads TGTGCCAGCAGCCCTCAGCGGGAGGCCACAGATACGCAGTATTTT.

This chain connects TRBV12-3 or TRBV12-4 to TRBJ2-5; D remains unclear. This CDR3 has 16 amino acids. V shed 4 bases and J shed 5 bases, with 20 bases lying between them. CDR3 loop: CASSSTHPREWETQYF. The CDR3 region has the DNA TGTGCCAGCAGTTCCACCCACCCCCGCGAGTGGGAGACCCAGTACTTC.

This clonotype was seen repeatedly, ten times or more. The V and J genes are TRBV29-1 and TRBJ2-7, with TRBD1 matching 9 bases. Looked up from germline, CDR1 is SQVTM and CDR2 is ANQGSEA. With V trimmed by 4 bases and J by 3 bases, 10 bases remained unmatched. This CDR3 is built from 15 residues. The CDR3 protein is CSVGPLGQGIYEQYF. CDR3 nucleotide sequence: TGCAGCGTTGGACCTCTTGGACAGGGGATCTACGAGCAGTACTTC.

This clonotype was counted many times. The rearrangement joins TRBV10-3 to TRBJ2-6; no definite D call. Per the germline V gene, CDR1 is ENHRY and CDR2 is SYGVKD. The CDR3 length is 15 residues. V gave up 0 bases and J gave up 1 base, with 4 bases separating them. CDR3 DNA: TGTGCCATCAGTGAGTCCAAGTCTGGGGCCAACGTCCTGACTTTC. This codes for CAISESKSGANVLTF.

CDR3 in amino acids: CASSLGLDTGELFF. The DNA for the CDR3 is TGTGCCAGCAGTTTGGGGTTAGATACCGGGGAGCTGTTTTTT. The chain uses TRBV12-3 or TRBV12-4 and TRBJ2-2; D call uncertain. This CDR3 contains 14 residues. With 3 bases removed from V and 5 bases from J, the gap between germline ends came to 10 bases.

There are a few counts of this clonotype. DNA for the CDR3: TGTGCCAGCAACCCCGACAGGGAGGGCATTCAGTACTTC. Protein: CASNPDREGIQYF. The V and J genes are TRBV7-2 and TRBJ2-4; D is perhaps TRBD1 or TRBD2 (7 bases each). The CDR3 covers 13 residues. Germline loops: CDR1 SGHTA, CDR2 FQGNSA. The V and J ends lost 7 bases and 9 bases respectively, with 16 bases between them. The full variable domain, with the rest looked up from reference TRBV7-2 and TRBJ2-4, is GAGVSQSPSNKVTEKGKDVELRCDPISGHTALYWYRQSLGQGLEFLIYFQGNSAPDKSGLPSDRFSAERTGGSVSTLTIQRTQQEDSAVYLCASNPDREGIQYFGAGTRLSVL.

In this sample, this clonotype turned up a few times. This chain connects TRBV5-5 to TRBJ2-5; possible D gene TRBD2, 6 bases. Germline CDR1 SGHKS, CDR2 YYEKEE (reference sequence). V was cut by 1 base and J by 1 base, with 20 bases left in between. This CDR3 is built from 18 residues. This CDR3 reads CASSLIAAGGAGQETQYF. The CDR3 coding sequence is TGTGCCAGCAGCTTGATAGCCGCAGGCGGGGCCGGCCAAGAGACCCAGTACTTC. Drawing the rest from reference TRBV5-5 and TRBJ2-5, the complete variable domain is DAGVTQSPTHLIKTRGQQVTLRCSPISGHKSVSWYQQVLGQGPQFIFQYYEKEERGRGNFPDRFSARQFPNYSSELNVNALLLGDSALYLCASSLIAAGGAGQETQYFGPGTRLLVL.

The rearrangement uses TRBV9 and TRBJ1-4, with a tentative D call TRBD1 (5 bases). V was shortened by 4 bases and J by 7 bases, with 20 bases between the two germline ends. CDR3 length: 16 amino acids. Germline V gene sequence: CDR1 SGDLS, CDR2 YYNGEE. CDR3 amino acids: CASSYGTDPFREKLFF. CDR3 nucleotide sequence: TGTGCCAGCAGCTACGGGACGGACCCCTTCCGTGAAAAACTGTTTTTT. The full variable domain, its missing parts supplied by reference TRBV9 and TRBJ1-4, is DSGVTQTPKHLITATGQRVTLRCSPRSGDLSVYWYQQSLDQGLQFLIQYYNGEERAKGNILERFSAQQFPDLHSELNLSSLELGDSALYFCASSYGTDPFREKLFFGSGTQLSVL.